A selection of T cell receptor beta chains follows, all from one sample in a study of blood T cell repertoires in COVID-19. Sequencing was performed with immunoSEQ multiplex PCR; in TCRdb, only in-frame clones are kept and a portion is missing. The sample lists some 100,000 clones; approximately 78% were seen once. The sequencing input was peripheral blood. Receptor source: a man between 45 and 60 years old with active or convalescent COVID-19. Both conserved end residues are part of each CDR3. A D gene is named only where the DNA matches it firmly. Some rows have no size entry. The others give once, few or many, or a class for an expanded clone.

V	D	size	J	DNA	CDR3
TRBV5-6	NA	once	TRBJ1-3	TGTGCCAGCAGCTTGGGGAGGAGCTCTGGAAACACCATATATTTT	CASSLGRSSGNTIYF
TRBV28	TRBD1	NA	TRBJ1-4	TGTGCCAGCAGTTTTCCAGGGGGAAGGGAAAAACTGTTTTTT	CASSFPGGREKLFF
TRBV7-2	NA	once	TRBJ2-3	TGTGCCAGCAGCTTAAATCAGGTTGGCACAGATACGCAGTATTTT	CASSLNQVGTDTQYF
TRBV28	NA	NA	TRBJ1-1	TGTGCCAGCAGTTTAAACAGGAACACTGAAGCTTTCTTT	CASSLNRNTEAFF
TRBV15	NA	NA	TRBJ2-2	TGTGCCACCAGCAGAGATCGGGTGGTCGGGGAGCTGTTTTTT	CATSRDRVVGELFF
TRBV18	NA	NA	TRBJ1-1	TGTGCCAGCTCACCACCTGAGGGGAACACTGAAGCTTTCTTT	CASSPPEGNTEAFF
TRBV30	TRBD1	once	TRBJ1-2	TGTGCCTGGAGTGTGACAGGGCGGTTCCTCTATGGCTACACCTTC	CAWSVTGRFLYGYTF
TRBV7-9	NA	few	TRBJ1-5	TGTGCCAGCAGCTTAGGAGATGTTAATCAGCCCCAGCATTTT	CASSLGDVNQPQHF
TRBV3-1/TRBV3-2	TRBD1	NA	TRBJ1-1	TGTGCCAGCGGAGGGACAGCTCTTACGACTGAAGCTTTCTTT	CASGGTALTTEAFF
TRBV7-2	NA	NA	TRBJ1-1	TGTGCCAGCAGCTTATGGTCAAGGGGCACTGAAGCTTTCTTT	CASSLWSRGTEAFF
TRBV6-6	TRBD1	NA	TRBJ1-2	TGTGCCAGCAGTTACAACCAGGGGGCTGGCTACACCTTC	CASSYNQGAGYTF